The clone carrying this TCR beta chain was recorded at least ten times. The V and J ends lost 2 bases and 3 bases, in that order; junction bases with no gene match: 9. CDR3 length equals 16 residues. CDR1 and CDR2 from the germline V gene are SQVTM and ANQGSEA. The entry originates in a study of neurological immune-mediated disorders. MiXCR, applied by TCRdb to the 5' RACE reads, yields one record per CDR3 protein. Among more than 30,000 distinct CDR3 sequences listed, under 5% were seen once. The chain recombines TRBV29-1 with TRBJ2-3, with 9 bases lining up with TRBD1. Sequencing used CD4+ T cells from blood. The sequence came from a woman aged 40 to 49 in good health. The CDR3 DNA reads as TGCAGCGTTGAAAGGGGGGGGGGACAGGGAACAGATACGCAGTATTTT. The encoded protein is CSVERGGGQGTDTQYF.